This T cell receptor beta chain was obtained from a study of CD8 T cells in ankylosing spondylitis. Findings and limits, study-wide: It appeared that ankylosing spondylitis blood was characterized by a TCR beta motif of several highly homologous variants.

V was cut by 2 bases and J by 7 bases, with 12 bases left in between. CDR3 length: 14 residues. Per germline, CDR1 LGHDT and CDR2 YNNKEL (reference sequence). TCRdb passed the 5' RACE reads through MiXCR, listing each CDR3 protein once. The profile shows 200,000 to 250,000 distinct CDR3 sequences, about 6.7% of them singletons. Regarding this clonotype: Its antigen is unidentified.

The sample consisted of blood, either unsorted or a sorted T cell fraction (not recorded which). This TCR was sampled from a male donor with ankylosing spondylitis. This chain links TRBV3-1 with TRBJ2-1; D is uncertain. The CDR3 loop reads CASSQNSLGNEQFF. The CDR3 bases are TGTGCCAGCAGCCAAAATTCGCTTGGGAATGAGCAGTTCTTC.